One and the same sample provided the 23 T cell receptor beta chains below, sequenced in a study of T cells after posttransplantation cyclophosphamide. A marrow graft followed busulfan-fludarabine conditioning, with cyclophosphamide on days +3 and +4. Assay used: immunoSEQ multiplex PCR; TCRdb lists only in-frame clones, some missing. The table records 20,000 to 25,000 clones, about nine tenths of them present only once. The material was PBMCs, obtained after allogeneic stem cell transplant with posttransplant cyclophosphamide. The receptor set was obtained from a female patient under 45 who received an allogeneic stem cell transplant from an unrelated donor, was CMV-positive, and had no GVHD. A share of the T cells may be of graft donor origin.

As DNA, the CDR3 is TGTGCCAGCTCACCTTCGTCGGGGGAGGCCACAGATACGCAGTATTTT. It encodes CASSPSSGEATDTQYF. The rearrangement joins TRBV18 to TRBJ2-3; D is perhaps TRBD2 (6 bases). This CDR3 is built from 16 residues. Looked up from germline, CDR1 is KGHSH and CDR2 is LQKENI. Trimming cost V 3 bases and J 2 bases, with 15 bases left between them.

The genes are TRBV27 and TRBJ2-1; 9 bases agree with TRBD2. CDR3 length: 13 amino acids. The V segment lost 3 bases and the J segment 11 bases; nucleotides outside the gene matches: 5. In germline, CDR1 is MNHEY, CDR2 SMNVEV (reference sequence). The CDR3 sequence is CASSFRAGGKQFF. The CDR3 DNA follows: TGTGCCAGCAGTTTTAGGGCGGGGGGGAAGCAGTTCTTC.

The V call is TRBV29-1, the J call TRBJ1-1; TRBD1 might be the D (6 bases). This CDR3 region has 12 residues. The germline V gene has CDR1 SQVTM and CDR2 ANQGSEA. Trimming removed 6 bases at V and 6 bases at J, with 14 bases between. Written as DNA, the CDR3 is TGCAGCGTGAATAACAGGGTCTCTGAAGCTTTCTTT. It yields the protein CSVNNRVSEAFF. Using reference TRBV29-1 and TRBJ1-1 for the parts outside the CDR3, the full variable domain is SAVISQKPSRDICQRGTSLTIQCQVDSQVTMMFWYRQQPGQSLTLIATANQGSEATYESGFVIDKFPISRPNLTFSTLTVSNMSPEDSSIYLCSVNNRVSEAFFGQGTRLTVV.

The chain couples TRBV11-2 to TRBJ2-1; 7 bases are shared with TRBD2. Germline V CDR1 and CDR2: SGHAT, FQNNGV. The CDR3 extends over 14 amino acids. Germline trimming cut 4 bases from V and 3 bases from J; bases unmatched to any gene: 3. CDR3 sequence reads: CASSYSGVYNEQFF. DNA for the CDR3: TGTGCCAGCAGCTACAGCGGGGTCTACAATGAGCAGTTCTTC.

The V and J genes are TRBV5-8 and TRBJ2-7; D unresolved. V lost 1 base to trimming and J lost 7 bases, with 12 bases between them. Germline CDR1 SGHTS, CDR2 YDEGEE. The CDR3 is 13 amino acids. The CDR3 sequence is CASSLYGKREQYF. The CDR3 DNA reads as TGTGCCAGCAGCTTGTATGGCAAGCGAGAGCAGTACTTC.

V is TRBV10-3 and J is TRBJ1-2, with 7 nucleotides matching TRBD1. Looked up from germline, CDR1 is ENHRY and CDR2 is SYGVKD. The CDR3 contains 15 residues. After removal of 6 bases from V and 9 bases from J, the junction contained 16 bases not matched to a gene. The CDR3 coding sequence is TGTGCCATCAGCGCTAGACAGGGATCCCTCAATAGCTACACCTTC. As protein: CAISARQGSLNSYTF.

The J gene is TRBJ2-2, the V gene TRBV30; possibly TRBD2 for D (6 bases). Germline assignment: CDR1 GTSNPN and CDR2 SVGIG (reference sequence). The CDR3 totals 15 residues. V was shortened by 3 bases and J by 5 bases, with 16 bases between the two germline ends. The CDR3 loop is CAWRGRGTGTGELFF. The CDR3 bases are TGTGCCTGGAGGGGTCGGGGGACGGGGACCGGGGAGCTGTTTTTT.

This sequence joins TRBV25-1 and TRBJ1-6; TRBD1 matches at 10 bases. Germline V gene data show CDR1 as MGHDK and CDR2 as SYGVNS. V gave up 5 bases and J gave up 7 bases; unmatched junction bases: 8. The CDR3 has 16 residues. The CDR3 reads CASSIHGTGENSPLHF. The DNA of the CDR3 is TGTGCCAGCAGTATCCACGGGACAGGGGAAAATTCACCCCTCCACTTT.

In DNA form, the CDR3 reads TGTGCCAGCAGCCTAACAGGGAACTACGAGCAGTACTTC. It specifies CASSLTGNYEQYF. The chain couples TRBV7-2 to TRBJ2-7, with a weak D call TRBD1 (6 bases). CDR3 size: 13 residues. The V end was cut by 5 bases, the J end by 3 bases, with 11 bases between. Germline assignment: CDR1 SGHTA and CDR2 FQGNSA.

The V gene is TRBV10-3, the J gene TRBJ2-7; 9 bases are a match to TRBD1. Losses at the gene ends were 4 bases for V and 4 bases for J; bases not matched to a gene: 8. Per the germline V gene, CDR1 is ENHRY and CDR2 is SYGVKD. The length of the CDR3 is 15 residues. The CDR3 DNA is TGTGCCATCAGTGCGGTAAGGGACAGGGCATACGAGCAGTACTTC. Translation gives CAISAVRDRAYEQYF.

This chain connects TRBV5-1 to TRBJ2-5; D is unresolved. Germline CDR1 and CDR2: SGHRS and YFSETQ. This CDR3 is 14 amino acids long. V was trimmed by 1 base and J by 1 base, leaving 8 bases between them. In nucleotides, the CDR3 is TGCGCCAGCAGCTTGTCCCACTTCCAAGAGACCCAGTACTTC. Its protein is CASSLSHFQETQYF.

The chain links TRBV28 to TRBJ2-5; 9 bases are shared with TRBD1. The J call may be faulty, since TRBJ2-7 better matches the DNA end. Germline CDR1 reads MDHEN; CDR2 reads SYDVKM. The CDR3 runs 13 residues. This CDR3 is CASTPGQGYEQYF. CDR3 nucleotides: TGTGCCAGCACCCCGGGACAGGGCTACGAGCAGTACTTC.

The chain combines TRBV30 with TRBJ2-5; 13 bases match TRBD2. J was trimmed by 5 bases and V by 7 bases; bases with no gene match: 7. CDR3 length equals 14 residues. The V gene's germline CDR1 is GTSNPN and CDR2 SVGIG (reference sequence). The CDR3 nucleotides are TGTGCCTTTCAGACTAGCGGGGGGATGGAGACCCAGTACTTC. This gives the protein CAFQTSGGMETQYF.

The chain joins TRBV29-1 to TRBJ2-7; possibly TRBD1 for D (5 bases). Germline V lookup: CDR1 SQVTM, CDR2 ANQGSEA. Trimming cost V 6 bases and J 3 bases, with 9 bases left between them. The CDR3 runs to 11 residues. The CDR3 nucleotides read TGCAGCGTGACCCAGGGCTACGAGCAGTACTTC. Its protein is CSVTQGYEQYF.

The rearrangement links TRBV7-2 to TRBJ1-3, with unresolved D. The germline V gene has CDR1 SGHTA and CDR2 FQGNSA. The CDR3 is made up of 17 amino acids. The ends were cut back, 2 bases at V and 0 bases at J, with 14 bases in the middle. CDR3 DNA sequence: TGTGCCAGCAGCTTAAATTCACTCACCTACTCTGGAAACACCATATATTTT. Its translation is CASSLNSLTYSGNTIYF.

This chain connects TRBV4-3 to TRBJ1-6; no reliable D call. The CDR3 length is 13 residues. Germline V lookup: CDR1 LGHNA, CDR2 YSLEER. V lost 1 base to trimming and J lost 6 bases, with 4 bases between them. The CDR3 protein is CASSQALNSPLHF. The CDR3 nucleotides read TGCGCCAGCAGCCAAGCCCTTAATTCACCCCTCCACTTT.

With regard to this clone: One end of the junction does not line up with germline, which may come from a read error. The gene calls are TRBV6-1 and TRBJ1-2; 7 bases align to TRBD1. There are 14 residues in the CDR3. Germline V CDR1 and CDR2: MNHNS, SASEGT. The CDR3 nucleotides read TGTGCCAGTAGTGATAATACAGGGGTCTATGGCTACACCTTC. The encoded protein is CASSDNTGVYGYTF.

The V call is TRBV2, the J call TRBJ1-1; D may be TRBD1 (5 bases). There are 16 residues in the CDR3. The germline V and J ends were trimmed by 9 bases and 6 bases, with 26 bases remaining between them. Germline lookup yields CDR1 SNHLY and CDR2 FYNNEI. The CDR3 DNA follows: TGTGCCAGGGGGGGACCGGGGCAGAGGCTTCGACCTGAAGCTTTCTTT. Residues: CARGGPGQRLRPEAFF.

The gene calls are TRBV9 and TRBJ1-1, with TRBD1 matching over 8 bases. In germline, CDR1 is SGDLS, CDR2 YYNGEE. With 3 bases clipped from V and 5 bases from J, the junction kept 3 bases outside the gene matches. The CDR3 length is 13 residues. CDR3 sequence: CASSGQGTTEAFF. CDR3 in DNA: TGTGCCAGCAGCGGACAGGGGACGACTGAAGCTTTCTTT.

To note about this clone: Other DNA sequences in the same sample also yield this CDR3. The CDR3 coding sequence is TGTGCCAGCAGCCCATCGACAGGGCCCTGGGTTGAATCGCCCCTCCACTTT. This encodes CASSPSTGPWVESPLHF. The V and J genes are TRBV9 and TRBJ1-6, with TRBD1 matching over 7 bases. The V and J ends lost 4 bases and 13 bases, in that order; junction bases with no gene match: 20. This CDR3 comprises 17 residues. The germline V gene has CDR1 SGDLS and CDR2 YYNGEE.

The chain joins TRBV19 to TRBJ1-5; 11 bases match TRBD1. The germline V gene has CDR1 LNHDA and CDR2 SQIVND (reference sequence). This CDR3 has 15 residues. V lost 7 bases and J lost 4; bases outside the gene matches: 6. The CDR3 spells CASIARDRGNQPQHF. The CDR3 DNA reads as TGTGCCAGTATAGCCCGGGACAGGGGGAATCAGCCCCAGCATTTT.

J is TRBJ1-6 and V is TRBV28; 11 bases map to TRBD1. CDR3 length: 13 residues. From germline, CDR1 is MDHEN and CDR2 SYDVKM. Unmatched junction bases numbered 3, after V lost 8 bases and J lost 9 bases. DNA of the CDR3: TGTGCCAGCGGACAGGGGGCATTTTCACCCCTCCACTTT. It is translated as CASGQGAFSPLHF.

Only one count was recorded for this clone. The chain recombines TRBV10-3 with TRBJ2-3; 7 bases are a match to TRBD2. Trimming cost V 1 base and J 1 base; bases outside gene matches: 8. The CDR3 has 17 residues. The germline CDR1 and CDR2 sequences are ENHRY and SYGVKD. CDR3: CAISEWDARGGTDTQYF. The CDR3 DNA follows: TGTGCCATCAGTGAGTGGGACGCACGGGGGGGCACAGATACGCAGTATTTT.